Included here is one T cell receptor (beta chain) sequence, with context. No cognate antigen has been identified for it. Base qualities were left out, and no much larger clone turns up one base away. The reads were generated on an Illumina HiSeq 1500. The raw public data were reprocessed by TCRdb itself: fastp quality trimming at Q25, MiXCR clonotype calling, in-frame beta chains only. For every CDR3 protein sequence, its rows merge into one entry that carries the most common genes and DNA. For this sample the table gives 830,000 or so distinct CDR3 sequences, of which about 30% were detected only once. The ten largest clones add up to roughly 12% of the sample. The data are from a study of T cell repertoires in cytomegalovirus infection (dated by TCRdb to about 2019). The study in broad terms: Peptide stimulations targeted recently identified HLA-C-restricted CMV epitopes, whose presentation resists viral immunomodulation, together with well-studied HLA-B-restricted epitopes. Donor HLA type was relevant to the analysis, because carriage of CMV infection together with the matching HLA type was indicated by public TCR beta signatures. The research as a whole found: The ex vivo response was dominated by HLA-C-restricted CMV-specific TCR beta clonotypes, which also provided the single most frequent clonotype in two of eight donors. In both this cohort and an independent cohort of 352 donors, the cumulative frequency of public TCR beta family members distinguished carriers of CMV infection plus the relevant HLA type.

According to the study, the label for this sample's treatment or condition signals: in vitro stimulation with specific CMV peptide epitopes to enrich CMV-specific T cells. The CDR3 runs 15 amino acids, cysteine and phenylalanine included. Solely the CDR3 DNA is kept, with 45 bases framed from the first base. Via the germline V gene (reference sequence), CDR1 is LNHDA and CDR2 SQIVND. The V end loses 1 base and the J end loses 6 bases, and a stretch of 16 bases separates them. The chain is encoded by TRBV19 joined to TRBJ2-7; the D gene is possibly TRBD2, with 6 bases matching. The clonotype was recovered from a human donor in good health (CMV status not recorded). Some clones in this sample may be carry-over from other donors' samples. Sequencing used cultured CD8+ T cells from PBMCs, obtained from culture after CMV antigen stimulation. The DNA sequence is TGTGCCAGTAGTATAGCCCTGAGCAGGGACTCCGAGCAGTACTTC. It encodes CASSIALSRDSEQYF. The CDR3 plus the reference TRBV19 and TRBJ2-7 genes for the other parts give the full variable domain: DGGITQSPKYLFRKEGQNVTLSCEQNLNHDAMYWYRQDPGQGLRLIYYSQIVNDFQKGDIAEGYSVSREKKESFPLTVTSAQKNPTAFYLCASSIALSRDSEQYFGPGTRLTVT.